The text below deals with one T cell receptor (beta chain). The method was immunoSEQ multiplex PCR; TCRdb's version includes in-frame clones alone and lacks a portion of them. The table shows some 300,000 clones, with around 90% occurring only once. The record originates from a study of blood T cell repertoires in COVID-19. The CDR3 has 15 residues. Germline V gene sequence: CDR1 LNHDA, CDR2 SQIVND (reference sequence). Trimming left V 5 bases short and J 2 bases short, with 13 bases between. The specimen sequenced was PBMCs or T cells enriched from blood (not recorded which). This chain connects TRBV19 to TRBJ1-5, with D perhaps matching TRBD1 (5 bases). This clonotype originated in a woman between 25 and 40 years old who had recovered from COVID-19. In DNA, the CDR3 is TGTGCCAGTAGTCCTCGGGGACTTCGCAATCAGCCCCAGCATTTT. It yields the protein CASSPRGLRNQPQHF.